These T cell receptor beta chains were read from a single sample in a study of T cells after yellow fever vaccination. TCRdb re-derived calls from the 5' RACE reads in MiXCR, one entry per CDR3 protein. The data contain under 400,000 distinct CDR3 sequences, 9.5% to 15% of them singletons. Sample: CD4+ T cells sorted from PBMCs, taken 15 days after the yellow fever booster vaccination. These receptors were obtained from a man between 18 and 35 years old who received the YFV17D yellow fever vaccine. Both conserved end residues are part of each CDR3. Fields, in order: J gene, clone size, D gene, V gene, CDR3 protein, CDR3 DNA. D genes are given only for firm matches. A row's size may be missing; if present it is once, few, many or a size class.

J gene: TRBJ2-7
clone size: NA
D gene: NA
V gene: TRBV6-5
CDR3 protein: CASSYREKGTYEQYF
CDR3 DNA: TGTGCCAGCAGTTATCGAGAAAAGGGAACCTACGAGCAGTACTTC

J gene: TRBJ1-6
clone size: NA
D gene: NA
V gene: TRBV5-1
CDR3 protein: CASSRTSGTYNSPLHF
CDR3 DNA: TGCGCCAGCAGCAGAACCTCCGGGACCTATAATTCACCCCTCCACTTT

J gene: TRBJ2-7
clone size: few
D gene: TRBD1
V gene: TRBV7-2
CDR3 protein: CASSLRTGIYEQYF
CDR3 DNA: TGTGCCAGCAGCCTCAGGACAGGGATCTACGAGCAGTACTTC

J gene: TRBJ2-3
clone size: many
D gene: TRBD2
V gene: TRBV5-1
CDR3 protein: CASSDDGGSTDTQYF
CDR3 DNA: TGCGCCAGCAGCGACGACGGGGGGTCCACAGATACGCAGTATTTT

J gene: TRBJ2-5
clone size: few
D gene: NA
V gene: TRBV12-3/TRBV12-4
CDR3 protein: CASSRRLVRETQYF
CDR3 DNA: TGTGCCAGCAGTAGGAGACTAGTACGAGAGACCCAGTACTTC

J gene: TRBJ2-4
clone size: NA
D gene: TRBD2
V gene: TRBV5-1
CDR3 protein: CASSLERGGPGIQYF
CDR3 DNA: TGCGCCAGCAGCTTGGAACGGGGGGGCCCCGGCATTCAGTACTTC

J gene: TRBJ2-5
clone size: NA
D gene: TRBD1
V gene: TRBV7-9
CDR3 protein: CASSLHGTGQETQYF
CDR3 DNA: TGTGCCAGCAGCTTGCATGGGACAGGGCAAGAGACCCAGTACTTC

J gene: TRBJ2-1
clone size: few
D gene: NA
V gene: TRBV7-2
CDR3 protein: CASSLALITHEQFF
CDR3 DNA: TGTGCCAGCAGCTTAGCGCTAATTACCCATGAGCAGTTCTTC

J gene: TRBJ1-4
clone size: NA
D gene: NA
V gene: TRBV7-2
CDR3 protein: CASSFPHYEKLFF
CDR3 DNA: TGTGCCAGCAGCTTCCCCCATTATGAAAAACTGTTTTTT

J gene: TRBJ2-3
clone size: NA
D gene: NA
V gene: TRBV7-9
CDR3 protein: CASSALRGDTQYF
CDR3 DNA: TGTGCCAGCAGCGCCCTGCGGGGAGATACGCAGTATTTT

J gene: TRBJ1-1
clone size: many
D gene: NA
V gene: TRBV10-3
CDR3 protein: CASRTVNTEAFF
CDR3 DNA: TGTGCCAGCCGGACAGTGAACACTGAAGCTTTCTTT

J gene: TRBJ2-3
clone size: NA
D gene: TRBD1
V gene: TRBV5-1
CDR3 protein: CASTPQGITDTQYF
CDR3 DNA: TGCGCCAGCACCCCACAGGGGATCACAGATACGCAGTATTTT

J gene: TRBJ2-3
clone size: few
D gene: NA
V gene: TRBV6-6
CDR3 protein: CASSLSTSPTQYF
CDR3 DNA: TGTGCCAGCAGTTTGTCGACTAGTCCAACGCAGTATTTT

J gene: TRBJ2-1
clone size: NA
D gene: NA
V gene: TRBV3-1
CDR3 protein: CASSRGGPNYNEQFF
CDR3 DNA: TGTGCCAGCAGCCGCGGGGGCCCCAATTACAATGAGCAGTTCTTC

J gene: TRBJ1-2
clone size: few
D gene: NA
V gene: TRBV5-6
CDR3 protein: CASSPPGTSNGYTF
CDR3 DNA: TGTGCCAGCAGCCCACCCGGGACGTCAAATGGCTACACCTTC

J gene: TRBJ1-1
clone size: few
D gene: NA
V gene: TRBV6-5
CDR3 protein: CASSYRPETEAFF
CDR3 DNA: TGTGCCAGCAGTTACCGTCCGGAGACTGAAGCTTTCTTT

J gene: TRBJ2-3
clone size: few
D gene: TRBD1
V gene: TRBV20-1
CDR3 protein: CSVPDRGDTQYF
CDR3 DNA: TGCAGTGTCCCGGACAGGGGAGATACGCAGTATTTT

J gene: TRBJ1-2
clone size: few
D gene: NA
V gene: TRBV5-1
CDR3 protein: CASSLEALNYGYTF
CDR3 DNA: TGCGCCAGCAGCTTGGAGGCCCTTAACTATGGCTACACCTTC

J gene: TRBJ1-6
clone size: NA
D gene: TRBD1
V gene: TRBV12-3/TRBV12-4
CDR3 protein: CASSLQTGGNSPLHF
CDR3 DNA: TGTGCCAGCAGCCTCCAGACAGGGGGCAATTCACCCCTCCACTTT

J gene: TRBJ2-1
clone size: many
D gene: TRBD1
V gene: TRBV7-7
CDR3 protein: CASSRDRGNEQFF
CDR3 DNA: TGTGCCAGCAGCCGGGACAGGGGGAATGAGCAGTTCTTC

J gene: TRBJ1-2
clone size: NA
D gene: TRBD1
V gene: TRBV6-5
CDR3 protein: CASRIGQGTYGYTF
CDR3 DNA: TGTGCCAGCAGGATCGGACAGGGCACATATGGCTACACCTTC

J gene: TRBJ1-3
clone size: few
D gene: NA
V gene: TRBV5-1
CDR3 protein: CASTPGSSSGNTIYF
CDR3 DNA: TGCGCCAGCACCCCAGGGTCAAGCTCTGGAAACACCATATATTTT

J gene: TRBJ2-2
clone size: NA
D gene: NA
V gene: TRBV4-3
CDR3 protein: CASSQVEGSANTGELFF
CDR3 DNA: TGCGCCAGCAGCCAAGTTGAGGGTAGCGCGAACACCGGGGAGCTGTTTTTT

J gene: TRBJ2-3
clone size: few
D gene: TRBD2
V gene: TRBV20-1
CDR3 protein: CSARAGGRLVGDTQYF
CDR3 DNA: TGCAGTGCTAGAGCGGGGGGGCGTTTAGTAGGAGATACGCAGTATTTT

J gene: TRBJ2-5
clone size: NA
D gene: TRBD1
V gene: TRBV11-2
CDR3 protein: CASSWDRGVPGETQYF
CDR3 DNA: TGTGCCAGCAGCTGGGACAGGGGGGTGCCGGGAGAGACCCAGTACTTC

J gene: TRBJ2-1
clone size: many
D gene: TRBD1
V gene: TRBV12-3/TRBV12-4
CDR3 protein: CASSTGQILGYEQFF
CDR3 DNA: TGTGCCAGCAGCACGGGACAGATCTTGGGCTATGAGCAGTTCTTC

J gene: TRBJ2-1
clone size: few
D gene: TRBD2
V gene: TRBV18
CDR3 protein: CASSPGTSGTYNEQFF
CDR3 DNA: TGTGCCAGCTCACCCGGGACTAGCGGGACCTACAATGAGCAGTTCTTC

J gene: TRBJ2-3
clone size: many
D gene: NA
V gene: TRBV5-1
CDR3 protein: CASSPLVGDTQYF
CDR3 DNA: TGCGCCAGCAGCCCTCTAGTAGGGGATACGCAGTATTTT

J gene: TRBJ1-2
clone size: few
D gene: TRBD1
V gene: TRBV20-1
CDR3 protein: CSAPRQGHGYTF
CDR3 DNA: TGCAGTGCTCCAAGACAGGGCCATGGCTACACCTTC

J gene: TRBJ2-7
clone size: few
D gene: NA
V gene: TRBV5-1
CDR3 protein: CASSAFPREEQYF
CDR3 DNA: TGCGCCAGCAGCGCGTTCCCCCGGGAAGAGCAGTACTTC

J gene: TRBJ2-5
clone size: NA
D gene: NA
V gene: TRBV6-1
CDR3 protein: CASSARTPGAQETQYF
CDR3 DNA: TGTGCCAGCAGTGCTCGGACCCCAGGGGCGCAAGAGACCCAGTACTTC

J gene: TRBJ1-2
clone size: few
D gene: NA
V gene: TRBV10-3
CDR3 protein: CAISESSGYGYTF
CDR3 DNA: TGTGCCATCAGTGAGTCAAGTGGGTATGGCTACACCTTC